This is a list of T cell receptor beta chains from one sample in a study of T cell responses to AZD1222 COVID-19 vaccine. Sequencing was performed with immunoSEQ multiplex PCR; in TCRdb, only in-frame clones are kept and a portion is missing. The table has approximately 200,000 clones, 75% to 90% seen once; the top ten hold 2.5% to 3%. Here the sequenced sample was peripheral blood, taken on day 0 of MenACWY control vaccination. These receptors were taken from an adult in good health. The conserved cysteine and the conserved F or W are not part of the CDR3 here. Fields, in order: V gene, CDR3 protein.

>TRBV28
ASSFGTVTKEQY
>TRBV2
ASSETNGSEAF
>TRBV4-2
ASSHGGLEQY
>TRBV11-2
ASSFPGQGVYEQY
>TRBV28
ATARDPIQRNGYT
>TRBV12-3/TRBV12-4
ASSWGNTEAF
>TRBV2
ASSDRTENNSPLH
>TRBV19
ASSIRGMVDTQY
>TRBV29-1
SVWTNPNTEAF
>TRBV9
ASSVEGGNTGELF
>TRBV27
ASRITDNEQF
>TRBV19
ASKRGTDEAF
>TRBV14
ASSQYGNTEAF
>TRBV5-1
ASSHRIPRTGELF
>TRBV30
AWSPGTVNSPLH